This section outlines one TCR beta chain sequence together with its context. CDR1 and CDR2 (germline): LNHNV, YYDKDF (reference sequence). The V segment lost 5 bases and the J segment 15 bases; nucleotides outside the gene matches: 16. CDR3 length: 14 amino acids. As originally analysed: The assay estimated nucleated cells by amplifying reference gene primers. The assay was immunoSEQ multiplex PCR, and TCRdb's table has in-frame clones only and misses some. The DNA gave D and trimming, while V, J and clone size come from that table. Of 380,000 or so clones listed, 89% are singletons. The data were obtained in a study of blood T cell repertoires in COVID-19. Study at large: Collection of acute and convalescent COVID-19 samples took place in the United States, Italy and Spain. In each case, the material was cDNA or gDNA derived from T cells, B-cell-depleted T cells, or PBMCs.

Sequences were obtained from peripheral blood. The chain recombines TRBV15 with TRBJ2-4, with TRBD1 matching 7 bases. This TCR came from a man aged 35-49 years with acute or convalescent COVID-19. The CDR3, as DNA: TGTGCCACCAGCGACCCGGGACAGAAGAACGTGGCGTACTTC. It yields the protein CATSDPGQKNVAYF.